Here is one T cell receptor (beta chain) with its context. Its antigen is not known. The data originate from a study of cytomegalovirus exposure and HLA in healthy donors. Study-level points and caveats: Associated with cytomegalovirus, according to the listing, were 150 to 200 TCR beta chains.

Use of 60 Vbeta and 13 Jbeta primers characterized the PCR. Profiling relied on immunoSEQ multiplex PCR, and the TCRdb table lists in-frame clones only, not all of them. The data hold 300,000 or so clones, with 70% to 90% observed a single time. The receptor was isolated from a woman aged 40 to 49 in good health and CMV-seropositive. The sample was PBMCs.

CDR3 DNA sequence: TGTGCCAGCAGTGAATATTCGAACACTGAAGCTTTCTTT. Its translation: CASSEYSNTEAFF. This sequence joins TRBV6-1 and TRBJ1-1; D is unclear. The germline V gene has CDR1 MNHNS and CDR2 SASEGT. The CDR3 runs to 13 residues. The V end lost 2 bases, the J end lost 1 base, and 5 bases lay between the germline ends.